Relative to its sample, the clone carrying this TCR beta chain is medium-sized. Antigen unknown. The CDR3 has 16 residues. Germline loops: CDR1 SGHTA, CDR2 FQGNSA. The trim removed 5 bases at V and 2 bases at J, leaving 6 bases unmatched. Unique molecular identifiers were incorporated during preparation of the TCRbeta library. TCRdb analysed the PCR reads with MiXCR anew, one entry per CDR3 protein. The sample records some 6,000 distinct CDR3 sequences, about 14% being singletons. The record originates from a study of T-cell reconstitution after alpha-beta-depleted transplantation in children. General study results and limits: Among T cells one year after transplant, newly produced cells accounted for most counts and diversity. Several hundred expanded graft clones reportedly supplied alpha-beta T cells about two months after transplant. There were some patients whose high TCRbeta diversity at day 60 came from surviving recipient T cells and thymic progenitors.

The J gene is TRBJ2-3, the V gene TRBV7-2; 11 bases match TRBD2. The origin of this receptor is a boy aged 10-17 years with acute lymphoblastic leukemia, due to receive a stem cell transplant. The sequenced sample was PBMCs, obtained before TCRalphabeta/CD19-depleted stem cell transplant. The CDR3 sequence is CASSPLAGVTTDTQYF. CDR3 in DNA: TGTGCCAGCAGCCCACTAGCGGGGGTGACCACAGATACGCAGTATTTT.